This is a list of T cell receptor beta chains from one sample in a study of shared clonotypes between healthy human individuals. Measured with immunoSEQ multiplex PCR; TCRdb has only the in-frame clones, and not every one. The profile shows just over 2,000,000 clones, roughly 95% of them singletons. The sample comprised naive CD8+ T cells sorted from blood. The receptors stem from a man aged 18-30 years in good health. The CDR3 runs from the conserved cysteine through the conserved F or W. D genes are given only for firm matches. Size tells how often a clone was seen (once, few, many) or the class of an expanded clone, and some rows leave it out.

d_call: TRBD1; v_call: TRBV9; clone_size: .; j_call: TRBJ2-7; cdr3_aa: CASSDPGTDRKEQYF; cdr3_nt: TGTGCCAGCAGCGACCCCGGGACAGACCGTAAGGAGCAGTACTTC
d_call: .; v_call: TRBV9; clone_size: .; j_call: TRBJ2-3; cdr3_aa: CASSADWNTDTQYF; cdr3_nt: TGTGCCAGCAGCGCAGACTGGAACACAGATACGCAGTATTTT
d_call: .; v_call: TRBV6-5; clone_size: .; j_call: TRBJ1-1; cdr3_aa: CASSSSMNTEAFF; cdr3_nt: TGTGCCAGCAGCTCTTCCATGAACACTGAAGCTTTCTTT
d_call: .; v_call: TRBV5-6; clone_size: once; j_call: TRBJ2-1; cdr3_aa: CASSLRGTATYNEQFF; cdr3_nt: TGTGCCAGCAGCTTAAGGGGGACCGCTACCTACAATGAGCAGTTCTTC
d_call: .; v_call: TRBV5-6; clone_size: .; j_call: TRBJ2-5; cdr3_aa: CASSLDPGETQYF; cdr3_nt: TGTGCCAGCAGCTTGGATCCGGGGGAGACCCAGTACTTC
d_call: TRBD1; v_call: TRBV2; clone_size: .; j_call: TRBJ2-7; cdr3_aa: CASIRGTGSTYEQYF; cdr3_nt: TGTGCCAGCATCCGAGGGACAGGTTCGACCTACGAGCAGTACTTC
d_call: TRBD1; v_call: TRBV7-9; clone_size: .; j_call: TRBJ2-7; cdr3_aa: CASSTPGQPYEQYF; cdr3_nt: TGTGCCAGCAGCACGCCGGGACAGCCTTACGAGCAGTACTTC
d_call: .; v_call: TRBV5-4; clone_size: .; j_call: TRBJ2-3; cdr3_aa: CASSLDVGHRTDTQYF; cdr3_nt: TGTGCCAGCAGCTTGGATGTAGGGCATCGGACAGATACGCAGTATTTT
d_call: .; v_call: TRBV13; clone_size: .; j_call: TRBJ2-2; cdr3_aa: CASSQFGSLNTGELFF; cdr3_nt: TGTGCCAGCAGCCAGTTTGGTTCACTCAACACCGGGGAGCTGTTTTTT
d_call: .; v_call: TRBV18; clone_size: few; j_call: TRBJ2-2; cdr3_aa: CASSPPRPNPGELFF; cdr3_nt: TGTGCCAGCTCACCTCCCAGACCCAACCCCGGGGAGCTGTTTTTT
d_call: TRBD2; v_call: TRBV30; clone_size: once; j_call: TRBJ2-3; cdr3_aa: CAWIGTSGSVFTDTQYF; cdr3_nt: TGTGCCTGGATTGGGACTAGCGGGAGCGTTTTCACAGATACGCAGTATTTT
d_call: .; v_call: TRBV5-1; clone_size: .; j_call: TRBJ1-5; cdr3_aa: CASSLGGFGNQPQHF; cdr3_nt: TGCGCCAGCAGCTTGGGGGGATTTGGCAATCAGCCCCAGCATTTT
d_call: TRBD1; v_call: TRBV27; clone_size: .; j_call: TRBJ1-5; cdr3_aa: CASSPIQGPRYF; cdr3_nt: TGTGCCAGCAGTCCGATACAGGGGCCCAGGTATTTT
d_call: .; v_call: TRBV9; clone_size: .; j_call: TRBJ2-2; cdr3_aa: CASSVGKGWGAGELFF; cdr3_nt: TGTGCCAGCAGCGTGGGTAAGGGATGGGGAGCCGGGGAGCTGTTTTTT
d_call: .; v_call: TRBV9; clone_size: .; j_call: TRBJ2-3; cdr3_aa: CASSVEVETGPDTQYF; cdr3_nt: TGTGCCAGCAGCGTAGAGGTTGAAACGGGGCCAGATACGCAGTATTTT
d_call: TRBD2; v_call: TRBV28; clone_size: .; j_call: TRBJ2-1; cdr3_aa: CASSPAGGGGAFNEQFF; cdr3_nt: TGTGCCAGCAGTCCGGCCGGCGGCGGGGGGGCGTTTAATGAGCAGTTCTTC
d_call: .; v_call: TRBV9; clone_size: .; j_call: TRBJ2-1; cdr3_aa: CASSSPLAGPTNNEQFF; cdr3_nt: TGTGCCAGCAGCTCTCCTCTGGCGGGGCCTACTAACAATGAGCAGTTCTTC
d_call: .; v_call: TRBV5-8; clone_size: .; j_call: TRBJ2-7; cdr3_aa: CASSLGQGGFYEQYF; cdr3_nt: TGTGCCAGCAGCTTGGGCCAGGGAGGTTTCTACGAGCAGTACTTC
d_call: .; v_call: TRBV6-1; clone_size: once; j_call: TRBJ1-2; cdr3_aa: CASSVSTRGYTF; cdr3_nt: TGTGCCAGCAGTGTGAGTACGCGGGGCTACACCTTC
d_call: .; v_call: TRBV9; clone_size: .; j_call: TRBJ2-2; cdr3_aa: CASSVGFTNTGELFF; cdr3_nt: TGTGCCAGCAGCGTAGGTTTTACGAACACCGGGGAGCTGTTTTTT
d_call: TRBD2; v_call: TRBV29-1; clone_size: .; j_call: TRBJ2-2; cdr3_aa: CSVLAIYTGELFF; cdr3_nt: TGCAGCGTACTAGCGATATACACCGGGGAGCTGTTTTTT
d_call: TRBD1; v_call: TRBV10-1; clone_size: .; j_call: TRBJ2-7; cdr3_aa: CASSRDRGPYEQYF; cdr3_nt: TGCGCCAGCAGCCGGGACAGGGGGCCCTACGAGCAGTACTTC
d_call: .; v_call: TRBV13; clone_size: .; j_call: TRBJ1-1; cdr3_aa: CASSPQMNTEAFF; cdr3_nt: TGTGCCAGCAGCCCGCAGATGAACACTGAAGCTTTCTTT
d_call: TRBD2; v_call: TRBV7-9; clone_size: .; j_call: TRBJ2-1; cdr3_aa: CASSAGTSPEFF; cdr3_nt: TGTGCCAGCAGCGCCGGGACTAGTCCTGAGTTCTTC
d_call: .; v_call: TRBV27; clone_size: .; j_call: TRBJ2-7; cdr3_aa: CASSWGAAYEQYF; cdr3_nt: TGTGCCAGCAGTTGGGGGGCAGCCTACGAGCAGTACTTC
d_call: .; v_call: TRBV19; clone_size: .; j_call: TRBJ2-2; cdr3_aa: CASSHPDTGELFF; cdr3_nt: TGTGCCAGTTCCCATCCGGACACCGGGGAGCTGTTTTTT
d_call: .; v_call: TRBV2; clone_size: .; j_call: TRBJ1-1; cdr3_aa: CASSNRGNLNTEAFF; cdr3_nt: TGTGCCAGCAGTAACCGAGGAAACCTGAACACTGAAGCTTTCTTT
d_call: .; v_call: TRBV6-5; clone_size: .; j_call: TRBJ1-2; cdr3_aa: CASSYGYGYTF; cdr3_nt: TGTGCCAGCAGTTACGGCTATGGCTACACCTTC
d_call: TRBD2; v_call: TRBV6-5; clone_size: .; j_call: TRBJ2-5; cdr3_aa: CASSYSGGGGETQYF; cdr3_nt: TGTGCCAGCAGTTACTCAGGCGGGGGTGGCGAGACCCAGTACTTC
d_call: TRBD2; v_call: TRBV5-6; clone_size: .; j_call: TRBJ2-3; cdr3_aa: CASSSSGSPDTQYF; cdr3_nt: TGTGCCAGCAGCTCTAGCGGGAGTCCAGATACGCAGTATTTT
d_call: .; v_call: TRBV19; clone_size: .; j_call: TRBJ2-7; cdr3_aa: CASSIGEGLRSYEQYF; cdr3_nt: TGTGCCAGTAGTATAGGAGAAGGGTTGCGGTCCTACGAGCAGTACTTC
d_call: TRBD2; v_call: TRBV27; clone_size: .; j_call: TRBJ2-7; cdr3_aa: CASSYGGEGYEQYF; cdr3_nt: TGTGCCAGCAGTTATGGGGGGGAGGGCTACGAGCAGTACTTC
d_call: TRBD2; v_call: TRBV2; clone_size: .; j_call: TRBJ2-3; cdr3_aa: CASSGIPGLAGGNTDTQYF; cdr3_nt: TGTGCCAGCAGTGGAATACCGGGACTAGCGGGAGGTAACACAGATACGCAGTATTTT
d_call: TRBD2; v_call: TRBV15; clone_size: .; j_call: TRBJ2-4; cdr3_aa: CATSRTPGLEKNIQYF; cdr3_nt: TGTGCCACCAGCAGAACACCGGGACTAGAAAAAAACATTCAGTACTTC
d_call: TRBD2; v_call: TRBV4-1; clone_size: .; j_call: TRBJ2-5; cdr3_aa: CASSQRLAGAGETQYF; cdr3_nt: TGCGCCAGCAGCCAGCGTCTAGCGGGGGCCGGGGAGACCCAGTACTTC
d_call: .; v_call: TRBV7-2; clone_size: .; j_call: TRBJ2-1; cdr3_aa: CASSLAARLGPYNEQFF; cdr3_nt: TGTGCCAGCAGCTTAGCGGCTCGGCTAGGTCCCTACAATGAGCAGTTCTTC
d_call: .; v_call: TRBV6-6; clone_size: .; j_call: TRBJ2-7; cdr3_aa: CASVEGYEQYF; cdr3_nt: TGTGCCAGCGTGGAAGGCTACGAGCAGTACTTC
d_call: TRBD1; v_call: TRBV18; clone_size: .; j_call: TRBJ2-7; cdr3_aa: CASSLGQGRNYEQYF; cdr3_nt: TGTGCCAGCTCACTTGGACAGGGGAGGAACTACGAGCAGTACTTC
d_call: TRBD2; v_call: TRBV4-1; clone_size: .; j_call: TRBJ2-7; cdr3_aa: CASSQTTPSGVHEQYF; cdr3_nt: TGCGCCAGCAGCCAGACGACGCCTAGCGGGGTCCACGAGCAGTACTTC
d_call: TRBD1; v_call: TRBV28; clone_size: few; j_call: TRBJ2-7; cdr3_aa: CASSKGQGSYEQYF; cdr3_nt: TGTGCCAGCAGCAAGGGACAGGGGTCCTACGAGCAGTACTTC
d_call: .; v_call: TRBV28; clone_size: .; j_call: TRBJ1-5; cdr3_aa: CASSLDSQPQHF; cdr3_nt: TGTGCCAGCAGTTTAGATTCTCAGCCCCAGCATTTT
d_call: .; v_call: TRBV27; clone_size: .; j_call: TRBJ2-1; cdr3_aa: CASSLIGLAWNNEQFF; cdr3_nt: TGTGCCAGCAGTTTAATAGGTCTAGCGTGGAACAATGAGCAGTTCTTC
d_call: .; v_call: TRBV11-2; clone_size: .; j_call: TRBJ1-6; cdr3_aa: CASSFTGPGDSPLHF; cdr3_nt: TGTGCCAGCAGCTTTACAGGGCCGGGAGATTCACCCCTCCACTTT
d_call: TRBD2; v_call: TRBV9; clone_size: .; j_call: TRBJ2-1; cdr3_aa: CASSPPSGSSYNEQFF; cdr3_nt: TGTGCCAGCAGCCCCCCTAGCGGGAGCTCCTACAATGAGCAGTTCTTC
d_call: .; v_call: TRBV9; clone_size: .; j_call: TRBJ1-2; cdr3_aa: CASSMTDYYGYTF; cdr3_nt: TGTGCCAGCAGCATGACCGATTACTATGGCTACACCTTC
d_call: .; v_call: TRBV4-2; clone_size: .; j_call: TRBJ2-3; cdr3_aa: CASSQDLGSTDTQYF; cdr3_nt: TGTGCCAGCAGCCAAGATCTTGGAAGCACAGATACGCAGTATTTT
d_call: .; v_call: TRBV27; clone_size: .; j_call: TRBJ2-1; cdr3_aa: CASSARTGNEQFF; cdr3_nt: TGTGCCAGCAGTGCCCGGACTGGCAATGAGCAGTTCTTC
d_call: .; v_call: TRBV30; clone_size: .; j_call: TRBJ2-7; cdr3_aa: CAWRRRGGTYEQYF; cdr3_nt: TGTGCCTGGAGGAGAAGGGGGGGGACCTACGAGCAGTACTTC